The T cell receptor (beta chain) described here comes from a study of metastatic and nonmetastatic thyroid tumors. Across the study: Samples came from malignant and benign thyroid patients, and repertoires were compared across blood and tumor or nodule tissue.

This clone has only one observation. A junction boundary mismatches the germline segment, possibly from a read error. Germline-derived CDR1 and CDR2 are SNHLY and FYNNEI. There are 17 residues in the CDR3. TCRdb reprocessed the PCR reads via MiXCR. The sample has about 17,000 clones, approximately 23% seen once. Not a single patient had been given any form of treatment at any point before undergoing thyroid surgery. This TCR derives from a female donor with papillary thyroid cancer or a benign thyroid nodule (not recorded which). Some clones in this sample may be carry-over from other donors' samples. The V gene is TRBV2, the J gene TRBJ2-2, with 12 bases lining up with TRBD2. Source material: adjacent normal tissue. CDR3 sequence: CASSVLAGGPVTVELFF. In nucleotides, the CDR3 is TGTGCCAGCAGTGTGCTAGCGGGAGGGCCGGTCACCGTGGAGCTGTTTTTT.